This T cell receptor (beta chain) comes out of a study of blood T cell repertoires in COVID-19. Study background: Italy, Spain and the United States were the sources of the convalescent and acute COVID-19 samples.

The CDR3 sequence is 17 residues long. The germline V and J ends were trimmed by 2 bases and 3 bases, with 20 bases remaining between them. Germline assignment: CDR1 MNHNS and CDR2 SASEGT. Sequencing used immunoSEQ multiplex PCR; TCRdb keeps in-frame clones, though not all of them. The sample includes 50,000 to 80,000 clones, 80% to 95% of them seen just once. This TCR came from an elderly woman with active COVID-19. Input material: peripheral blood. The V and J genes are TRBV6-1 and TRBJ2-7, with D possibly TRBD2 on 6 matching bases. The DNA for the CDR3 is TGTGCCAGCAGTGAAAGGTCTCGCGGGAACTACGTCTACGAGCAGTACTTC. Protein sequence: CASSERSRGNYVYEQYF.